A selection of T cell receptor beta chains follows, all from one sample in a study of blood T cell repertoires in COVID-19. Here immunoSEQ multiplex PCR was the method, and the copy in TCRdb shows in-frame clones only, minus some. The sample consists of some 300,000 clones, 80% to 90% of them appearing once. The source material was peripheral blood. Receptors were obtained from a woman aged 45-59 years with COVID-19, enrolled during active disease. The conserved cysteine and the conserved F or W are not part of the CDR3 here. A clone size is listed for some rows: how often the clone was seen (once, few, many), or a class if it is expanded.

j_gene: TRBJ2-1
v_gene: TRBV7-6
abundance: .
CDR3aa: ASSPTPGTNYNEQF

j_gene: TRBJ2-7
v_gene: TRBV7-6
abundance: .
CDR3aa: ASSLDSGGGSSYEQY

j_gene: TRBJ1-4
v_gene: TRBV5-4
abundance: .
CDR3aa: ASTKTGGVGEKLF

j_gene: TRBJ1-1
v_gene: TRBV30
abundance: .
CDR3aa: AWSYPGQTEAF

j_gene: TRBJ2-3
v_gene: TRBV5-4
abundance: .
CDR3aa: ASSLDSYADTQY

j_gene: TRBJ1-2
v_gene: TRBV5-1
abundance: .
CDR3aa: ASGEGQGRYGYT

j_gene: TRBJ2-1
v_gene: TRBV6-2/TRBV6-3
abundance: once
CDR3aa: ASSYSRSYNEQF

j_gene: TRBJ1-1
v_gene: TRBV5-6
abundance: .
CDR3aa: ASSPGTGWITEAF

j_gene: TRBJ1-2
v_gene: TRBV2
abundance: .
CDR3aa: ASTSYYGYT

j_gene: TRBJ2-3
v_gene: TRBV7-2
abundance: once
CDR3aa: ASSLNGDTQY

j_gene: TRBJ2-3
v_gene: TRBV2
abundance: .
CDR3aa: ASGGTSGSTDTQY

j_gene: TRBJ1-1
v_gene: TRBV5-4
abundance: .
CDR3aa: ASSNDRAGGAF

j_gene: TRBJ1-5
v_gene: TRBV11-2
abundance: .
CDR3aa: ASSLDSGGNQPQH

j_gene: TRBJ1-5
v_gene: TRBV28
abundance: .
CDR3aa: ASSSDSVQPQH

j_gene: TRBJ1-2
v_gene: TRBV7-2
abundance: .
CDR3aa: ASSPRQVQSSYGYT

j_gene: TRBJ1-1
v_gene: TRBV28
abundance: .
CDR3aa: ASKGHLNTEAF

j_gene: TRBJ2-3
v_gene: TRBV2
abundance: .
CDR3aa: ASSTGFTDTQY

j_gene: TRBJ1-6
v_gene: TRBV6-5
abundance: .
CDR3aa: ASSPPTGNSPLH

j_gene: TRBJ1-2
v_gene: TRBV10-3
abundance: .
CDR3aa: AISLTGGKEYGYT

j_gene: TRBJ1-1
v_gene: TRBV10-1
abundance: once
CDR3aa: ASSESTGVWTEAF

j_gene: TRBJ2-5
v_gene: TRBV18
abundance: once
CDR3aa: ASRRLAGRQETQY

j_gene: TRBJ2-3
v_gene: TRBV5-4
abundance: .
CDR3aa: ASSLELYTDTQY

j_gene: TRBJ2-1
v_gene: TRBV27
abundance: .
CDR3aa: AARDRARNEQF

j_gene: TRBJ2-6
v_gene: TRBV29-1
abundance: .
CDR3aa: SVGESGANVLT

j_gene: TRBJ1-1
v_gene: TRBV4-1
abundance: .
CDR3aa: ASSSTGPTEAF

j_gene: TRBJ1-3
v_gene: TRBV5-5
abundance: .
CDR3aa: ASNPDRDAGNTIY

j_gene: TRBJ2-2
v_gene: TRBV15
abundance: .
CDR3aa: ATSRRGGSNTGELF

j_gene: TRBJ1-1
v_gene: TRBV25-1
abundance: .
CDR3aa: ASSERTARNTEAF

j_gene: TRBJ2-2
v_gene: TRBV5-1
abundance: .
CDR3aa: ASSPTSGANTGELF

j_gene: TRBJ2-7
v_gene: TRBV1
abundance: .
CDR3aa: TTPTLSPSAWEDHYEQY

j_gene: TRBJ1-6
v_gene: TRBV19
abundance: .
CDR3aa: ASKEGSSYNSPLH

j_gene: TRBJ2-1
v_gene: TRBV9
abundance: .
CDR3aa: ASSPSSYNEQF

j_gene: TRBJ1-1
v_gene: TRBV6-5
abundance: .
CDR3aa: ASTFGQAKNTEAF

j_gene: TRBJ2-7
v_gene: TRBV7-9
abundance: .
CDR3aa: ASSLVQAGYEQY

j_gene: TRBJ2-2
v_gene: TRBV29-1
abundance: .
CDR3aa: SARTGSTGELF

j_gene: TRBJ1-1
v_gene: TRBV7-8
abundance: .
CDR3aa: ASSPGTGYSRGTEAF

j_gene: TRBJ1-6
v_gene: TRBV10-3
abundance: .
CDR3aa: AISRSGGTHEGNNSPLH

j_gene: TRBJ2-1
v_gene: TRBV5-1
abundance: .
CDR3aa: ASSIAGTGGFIEQF

j_gene: TRBJ2-7
v_gene: TRBV27
abundance: .
CDR3aa: ASSLSRTGGYEQY

j_gene: TRBJ1-4
v_gene: TRBV7-8
abundance: .
CDR3aa: ASSPGQRPTNEKLF

j_gene: TRBJ2-1
v_gene: TRBV24-1
abundance: .
CDR3aa: ATRRDSGTGTGEQF

j_gene: TRBJ1-2
v_gene: TRBV3-1/TRBV3-2
abundance: .
CDR3aa: ASSRIGVDGYT

j_gene: TRBJ2-1
v_gene: TRBV29-1
abundance: .
CDR3aa: SVEASSNEQF

j_gene: TRBJ1-2
v_gene: TRBV9
abundance: .
CDR3aa: ASSVGDGFFSYYGYT

j_gene: TRBJ2-7
v_gene: TRBV21-1
abundance: .
CDR3aa: ASSKVGWRQVEQY

j_gene: TRBJ2-3
v_gene: TRBV2
abundance: .
CDR3aa: ASSTGTSGSGGLDTQY

j_gene: TRBJ1-2
v_gene: TRBV27
abundance: few
CDR3aa: ASSLSGLDRLYGYT

j_gene: TRBJ2-5
v_gene: TRBV11-3
abundance: .
CDR3aa: ASSPVSGVETQY

j_gene: TRBJ2-1
v_gene: TRBV4-3
abundance: .
CDR3aa: ASSQDRLEVYNEQF

j_gene: TRBJ2-2
v_gene: TRBV30
abundance: .
CDR3aa: AWKGQGGPGELF

j_gene: TRBJ2-5
v_gene: TRBV30
abundance: .
CDR3aa: AWRHKEVQY

j_gene: TRBJ1-6
v_gene: TRBV18
abundance: few
CDR3aa: ASRRQGRNSPLH

j_gene: TRBJ1-2
v_gene: TRBV6-5
abundance: .
CDR3aa: ASSYSRAVYGYT

j_gene: TRBJ2-5
v_gene: TRBV5-4
abundance: .
CDR3aa: ASSPGLAGVVETQY

j_gene: TRBJ2-7
v_gene: TRBV9
abundance: .
CDR3aa: ASSVTGGIIRRAYEQY

j_gene: TRBJ1-1
v_gene: TRBV5-8
abundance: .
CDR3aa: ASSTSGTANTEAF